This record concerns one T cell receptor (beta chain) sequence. Antigen unknown. The protocol was immunoSEQ multiplex PCR, while the TCRdb copy is restricted to in-frame clones and leaves out a portion. The sample records tens of thousands of clones, approximately 90% being singletons. The data originate from a study of PD-1 blockade in classical Hodgkin lymphoma. Study results and caveats: Newly diagnosed patients had baseline TCR diversity that was reportedly lower than that of healthy donors. By C4D1, CD4+ diversity increased significantly, especially in complete responders.

All patients relapsed after autologous stem cell transplantation, and brentuximab vedotin exposure varied. Under best response, outcomes were complete response, partial response or progressive disease. The sample here was peripheral blood mononuclear cells (PBMCs), taken at baseline. The receptor was isolated from a human donor with classical Hodgkin lymphoma.

CDR3 residues: CASTSLGTANSPLHF. In DNA form, the CDR3 reads TGTGCCAGCACCAGCCTCGGGACAGCTAATTCACCCCTCCACTTT. The V and J genes are TRBV6-1 and TRBJ1-6; 7 positions match TRBD1. The germline V gene encodes CDR1 MNHNS and CDR2 SASEGT. There are 15 residues in the CDR3. With V trimmed by 7 bases and J by 6 bases, 9 bases remained unmatched.